The rows below give T cell receptor beta chains drawn from one sample of a study of T cell responses to AZD1222 COVID-19 vaccine. Method: immunoSEQ multiplex PCR; TCRdb's copy keeps in-frame clones and lacks some. The sample lists about 140,000 clones, approximately 80% seen once, with over 4% in the top ten. The specimen was peripheral blood, collected on day 0 of AZD1222 vaccination. The receptors were sampled from an adult in good health. Each CDR3 is given with its conserved first and last residue.

cdr3_aa	j_call	v_call
CASRGQSNTEAFF	TRBJ1-1	TRBV28
CASSRDGVLMNTEAFF	TRBJ1-1	TRBV5-1
CASSDVGKLFF	TRBJ1-4	TRBV10-2
CASSQDRADTEAFF	TRBJ1-1	TRBV2
CASSSQGANKFF	TRBJ1-1	TRBV7-8
CASSGGLAGGGEETQYF	TRBJ2-5	TRBV9
CASTPSKGTNSPLHF	TRBJ1-6	TRBV28
CASSQTRETQYF	TRBJ2-5	TRBV6-2/TRBV6-3
CASSFGEKSYEQYF	TRBJ2-7	TRBV27
CASSPDGNYEQYF	TRBJ2-7	TRBV5-1
CATSDFGTPNTGELFF	TRBJ2-2	TRBV24-1
CATSRDGAARGPQHF	TRBJ1-5	TRBV15
CASSQHGTGENQPQHF	TRBJ1-5	TRBV4-1
CASSMIENSPLHF	TRBJ1-6	TRBV19
CASQTTGRDGYTF	TRBJ1-2	TRBV6-6
CASSDIRGELFF	TRBJ2-2	TRBV3-1/TRBV3-2
CASSSGQGAQPQHF	TRBJ1-5	TRBV6-6
CAWRAVQGTNSPLHF	TRBJ1-6	TRBV30
CASSLESGGRLSSYNEQFF	TRBJ2-1	TRBV11-3
CASSFYRTSGGDTQYF	TRBJ2-3	TRBV28
CAWSRTDAGNTIYF	TRBJ1-3	TRBV30
CASSWTEARVGYGYTF	TRBJ1-2	TRBV5-6
CASSEEARLIYNEQFF	TRBJ2-1	TRBV25-1
CSAELGLQGETDTQYF	TRBJ2-3	TRBV29-1
CASSGQGTLGSGNTIYF	TRBJ1-3	TRBV18
CASSFGGQGLNTEAFF	TRBJ1-1	TRBV28
CASSIRQATNEKLFF	TRBJ1-4	TRBV25-1
CASTYRGEGQPQHF	TRBJ1-5	TRBV2
CASSSPGTPLGYGYTF	TRBJ1-2	TRBV13
CASGQGDYNSPLHF	TRBJ1-6	TRBV28
CASSLQGGFSGELFF	TRBJ2-2	TRBV14
CSVEDLRQGNLDGYTF	TRBJ1-2	TRBV29-1
CASSQARPETQYF	TRBJ2-5	TRBV4-1
CASSPIGTVGANVLTF	TRBJ2-6	TRBV7-2
CASSRDRGSSTEAFF	TRBJ1-1	TRBV18
CASSILDQGTDEAFF	TRBJ1-1	TRBV19
CASSIDRTVFYEQYF	TRBJ2-7	TRBV19
CASSPRTGDTIYF	TRBJ1-3	TRBV7-9
CASSLDPGANYGYTF	TRBJ1-2	TRBV5-1
CASSSSRPTLNTEAFF	TRBJ1-1	TRBV28
CAGADYLSYEQYF	TRBJ2-7	TRBV6-5
CASSVDPRPTRAPSSGNTIYF	TRBJ1-3	TRBV9
CASSVATGGDEAFF	TRBJ1-1	TRBV9
CASRWDRGVKSGNQPQHF	TRBJ1-5	TRBV28
CASSLQGRENGYTF	TRBJ1-2	TRBV5-1
CASSQRGRVTNEKLFF	TRBJ1-4	TRBV3-1/TRBV3-2
CASSQARPQISNYGYTF	TRBJ1-2	TRBV4-1
CAWRQGAGEKLFF	TRBJ1-4	TRBV30
CASSLKLNTEAFF	TRBJ1-1	TRBV6-2/TRBV6-3
CASSPFRDTQGGYTF	TRBJ1-2	TRBV28
CASSQGVNVDEKLFF	TRBJ1-4	TRBV2
CASSLGVGATDQPQHF	TRBJ1-5	TRBV11-2
CASSVGGGALDTQYF	TRBJ2-3	TRBV9
CASSLLDSHNF	TRBJ1-2	TRBV12-3/TRBV12-4
CASPSGTGGVLQNEQFF	TRBJ2-1	TRBV5-4